This TCR beta chain stems from a study of cytomegalovirus exposure and HLA in healthy donors. The PCR ran on 60 Vbeta and 13 Jbeta primers. Clones were read by immunoSEQ multiplex PCR, and TCRdb kept only the in-frame ones, dropping some. The table has roughly 130,000 clones, roughly 83% seen once. This CDR3 spans 13 amino acids. V lost 3 bases, J lost 6 bases, and 10 bases lay in between. Germline CDR1 reads SNHLY; CDR2 reads FYNNEI. The genes are TRBV2 and TRBJ2-3; D is perhaps TRBD2 (6 bases). The receptor was isolated from a man younger than 35 in good health and CMV-seronegative. Sequencing was done on a sample of PBMCs. The CDR3 region is CASSDGAGDTQYF. As DNA, the CDR3 is TGTGCCAGCAGTGACGGTGCGGGGGATACGCAGTATTTT.